The clone carrying this T cell receptor beta chain was recorded a few times. This sample is part of a study of response to subunit inactivated influenza vaccine. V lost 3 bases, J lost 7 bases, and 11 bases lay in between. The CDR3 spans 13 residues. Germline CDR1 and CDR2: SGHTA and FQGTGA. TCRdb processed the RT-PCR reads anew with MiXCR; each CDR3 protein has one entry. The table lists 630,000 or so distinct CDR3 sequences, more than 15% of them singletons. This clonotype originated in a man between 50 and 59 years old who received an inactivated influenza vaccine. This specimen was PBMCs from blood, taken 11 to 12 days after vaccination. The chain has TRBV7-3 and TRBJ2-3; D gene ambiguous. This chain's CDR3 is CASSLDPSHTQYF. The CDR3 nucleotides read TGTGCCAGCAGCTTGGACCCCTCACATACGCAGTATTTT.